Shown below are 19 T cell receptor beta chains from a single sample sequenced in a study of T cells after yellow fever vaccination. TCRdb fed the 5' RACE reads into MiXCR, producing one record per CDR3 protein. Of 200,000 to 300,000 distinct CDR3 sequences listed, 6.9% were seen once; the top ten hold about 0.85%. Source: CD4+ T cells sorted from PBMCs, taken 15 days after the yellow fever booster vaccination. These receptors were collected from a man aged 30-40 years who received the YFV17D yellow fever vaccine.

This clonotype has only a few counts. The gene calls are TRBV7-2 and TRBJ2-1, with D uncertain. The V gene lost 5 bases and the J gene lost 8 bases, with 16 bases spanning the gap. The CDR3 is 14 residues long. Germline V gene data show CDR1 as SGHTA and CDR2 as FQGNSA. CDR3 region: CASSPDPISHEQFF. The CDR3 bases are TGTGCCAGCAGCCCCGATCCTATCTCGCATGAGCAGTTCTTC. The full variable domain, in which reference TRBV7-2 and TRBJ2-1 provide the parts outside the CDR3, is GAGVSQSPSNKVTEKGKDVELRCDPISGHTALYWYRQSLGQGLEFLIYFQGNSAPDKSGLPSDRFSAERTGGSVSTLTIQRTQQEDSAVYLCASSPDPISHEQFFGPGTRLTVL.

This clonotype was seen a few times. The J gene is TRBJ1-2, the V gene TRBV6-1; perhaps TRBD1 as D (5 bases). V dropped 6 bases and J dropped 8 bases, with 25 bases sitting between them. Germline V gene lookup returns CDR1 MNHNS and CDR2 SASEGT. The CDR3 spans 16 residues. Here the CDR3 DNA reads TGTGCCAGCAGAAAAGGGCGACAGATTTCTTTGCGGGGCTACACCTTC. This gives the protein CASRKGRQISLRGYTF.

This clonotype appeared a few times. The rearrangement uses TRBV30 and TRBJ2-2; 8 bases are a match to TRBD1. Per germline, CDR1 GTSNPN and CDR2 SVGIG (reference sequence). J was trimmed by 7 bases and V by 4 bases; bases with no gene match: 11. The CDR3 is 15 amino acids. In nucleotides, the CDR3 is TGTGCCTGGACCCAAGACAGGGGCGACGTCGGGGAGCTGTTTTTT. It yields the protein CAWTQDRGDVGELFF.

The genes are TRBV7-8 and TRBJ1-6; D perhaps matches TRBD1 (6 bases). Trimming stripped 3 bases from V and 8 bases from J, with 11 bases between. The CDR3 runs 14 residues. In germline, CDR1 is SGHVS, CDR2 FQNEAQ. The CDR3 sequence: CASSFQGSHSPLHF. CDR3 DNA sequence: TGTGCCAGCAGCTTTCAGGGGTCACATTCACCCCTCCACTTT.

Worth noting for this clonotype: This may come from a read error, since a much larger clone is one base off. V is TRBV20-1 and J is TRBJ1-5, with D possibly matching TRBD1 (5 bases). Germline CDR1 is DFQATT and CDR2 is SNEGSKA (reference sequence). The V and J ends lost 6 bases and 11 bases respectively, with 26 bases between them. This CDR3 region has 15 residues. The CDR3 spells CSATRAGRGSETQHF. The CDR3 DNA follows: TGCAGTGCGACGCGCGCGGGACGGGGGTCGGAGACCCAGCATTTT.

This clonotype was counted at least ten times. This chain's CDR3 is CASSSGAETQYF. DNA of the CDR3: TGTGCCAGCAGTTCAGGGGCGGAGACCCAGTACTTC. The chain carries TRBV6-6 and TRBJ2-5; D perhaps matches TRBD1 (6 bases). Per the germline V gene, CDR1 is MNHNY and CDR2 is SVGAGI (reference sequence). V dropped 4 bases and J dropped 5 bases, with 8 bases sitting between them. The length of the CDR3 is 12 residues.

This clonotype was detected ten times or more. The chain couples TRBV6-4 to TRBJ2-1; D is ambiguous. This CDR3 comprises 10 residues. From germline, CDR1 is MRHNA and CDR2 SNTAGT. V was shortened by 9 bases and J by 10 bases, with 10 bases between the two germline ends. The CDR3 DNA follows: TGTGCCAGAGTCTCGGAAGAGCAGTTCTTC. Translation: CARVSEEQFF.

This clonotype was picked up many times. The chain employs TRBV12-3 or TRBV12-4 and TRBJ2-2; TRBD2 is a possible D gene (6 bases). V lost 2 bases, J lost 5 bases, and 6 bases lay in between. The CDR3 length is 13 residues. Here the CDR3 DNA reads TGTGCCAGCAGTTTACGGGAGACCGGGGAGCTGTTTTTT. Protein sequence: CASSLRETGELFF.

This clonotype occurred a few times. The J gene is TRBJ2-7, the V gene TRBV4-1; 9 bases map to TRBD1. CDR3 size: 14 residues. The V gene's germline CDR1 is MGHRA and CDR2 YSYEKL. J gave up 7 bases and V 1 base, and 5 bases lay outside the gene matches. As DNA, the CDR3 is TGCGCCAGCAGCCAAGTACAGGGGGCAGGGGAGCAGTACTTC. It yields the protein CASSQVQGAGEQYF.

The chain couples TRBV5-1 to TRBJ2-7, with TRBD1 matching 8 bases. From germline, CDR1 is SGHRS and CDR2 YFSETQ. The CDR3 runs 17 residues. After removal of 4 bases from V and 0 bases from J, the junction contained 12 bases not matched to a gene. CDR3 sequence (DNA): TGCGCCAGCAGCCTGGACGACAGGGGTTGGAGCTCCTACGAGCAGTACTTC. Protein: CASSLDDRGWSSYEQYF.

This clonotype was observed many times. The chain has TRBV9 and TRBJ2-1, with D possibly TRBD2 on 6 matching bases. CDR1 and CDR2 from the germline V gene are SGDLS and YYNGEE. V gave up 0 bases and J gave up 8 bases, with 9 bases separating them. This CDR3 contains 13 residues. CDR3 nucleotide sequence: TGTGCCAGCAGCGTAGCGGGAGAGTATGAGCAGTTCTTC. It codes for CASSVAGEYEQFF.

As concerns this clonotype: Given a much more abundant clone one base away, this may be a read error. The V call is TRBV20-1, the J call TRBJ2-1; D gene ambiguous. The CDR3 extends over 10 amino acids. Germline CDR1 and CDR2: DFQATT and SNEGSKA (reference sequence). CDR3 nucleotide sequence: TGCAGTGCTTTTTACAATGTGCAGTTCTTC. Translated: CSAFYNVQFF.

This chain links TRBV5-4 with TRBJ2-3, with D hard to call. The germline V gene has CDR1 SGHNT and CDR2 YYREEE (reference sequence). V was pared by 4 bases and J by 4 bases, with 16 bases between. The CDR3 length is 15 residues. CDR3 DNA: TGTGCCAGCAGCATTGGACGAGGCGCGTCAGATACGCAGTATTTT. Translated, it gives CASSIGRGASDTQYF.

The rearrangement links TRBV12-3 or TRBV12-4 to TRBJ2-3, with TRBD2 matching over 7 bases. The J segment lost 4 bases and the V segment lost 6 bases, leaving 7 bases of the junction unmatched. There are 14 residues in the CDR3. The CDR3 bases are TGTGCCAGCAGCCGGTCGGGAGGAGCAGATACGCAGTATTTT. Protein sequence: CASSRSGGADTQYF.

As regards this clonotype: This sequence may be a read error, since a much larger clone differs from it by one base. This rearrangement joins TRBV20-1 to TRBJ2-5; D is uncertain. In germline, CDR1 is DFQATT, CDR2 SNEGSKA (reference sequence). This CDR3 spans 13 amino acids. This CDR3 is CSARVPDRETQHF. The CDR3 bases are TGCAGTGCTAGAGTCCCGGATCGAGAGACCCAGCACTTC.

This clonotype was picked up many times. V gene TRBV24-1 combines with J gene TRBJ1-5; perhaps TRBD1 as D (6 bases). Germline CDR1 and CDR2: KGHDR and SFDVKD. The CDR3 spans 13 residues. Trimming removed 4 bases from V and 5 bases from J, with 8 bases in between. The CDR3 DNA reads as TGTGCCACCAGTGAGAGGACAGATCAGCCCCAGCATTTT. It is translated as CATSERTDQPQHF.

V is TRBV6-2 or TRBV6-3 and J is TRBJ2-7; no definite D call. Trimming shortened V by 6 bases and J by 2 bases, and 14 bases separated the two germline ends. Germline V gene data show CDR1 as MNHEY and CDR2 as SVGEGT. The CDR3 length is 14 residues. This CDR3 is CASSPEAPPYEQYF. The CDR3 coding sequence is TGTGCCAGCAGCCCTGAGGCGCCTCCCTACGAGCAGTACTTC.

Concerning this clonotype: The conserved final phenylalanine or tryptophan is absent from the CDR3, which likely points to a read error. This chain connects TRBV15 to TRBJ1-2, with D possibly TRBD1 on 6 matching bases. From germline, CDR1 is LNHNV and CDR2 YYDKDF (reference sequence). The CDR3 loop spans 15 amino acids. DNA for the CDR3: TGTGACACCAGCCCTGGAGTGGGGGCGGGCTATGGCTACACCATC. It translates to CDTSPGVGAGYGYTI.

In this sample, this clonotype turned up many times. The rearrangement uses TRBV20-1 and TRBJ2-1; 8 positions match TRBD2. The V and J ends lost 0 bases and 8 bases, in that order; junction bases with no gene match: 12. This CDR3 spans 16 amino acids. The germline V gene has CDR1 DFQATT and CDR2 SNEGSKA (reference sequence). Written as DNA, the CDR3 is TGCAGTGCTAGAGATGGTTTAACGGGAGGGCCATATGAGCAGTTCTTC. The encoded protein is CSARDGLTGGPYEQFF.